One and the same sample provided the 19 T cell receptor beta chains below, sequenced in a study of T cells in Graves' hyperthyroidism and ophthalmopathy. RNA transcripts yielded amplified TCR beta CDR3 regions. Primed by the HTBI set, a first-round RT-PCR was run on the TCR CDR3. Via MiXCR, TCRdb re-called the multiplex PCR reads, giving one row per CDR3 protein. The sample gives roughly 710,000 distinct CDR3 sequences, under 45% of which show up once; more than 25% is in the top ten. The sequencing sample was made of blood. The receptors shown here come from a woman aged 35 to 49 with Graves' hyperthyroidism.

This clonotype was seen many times. This chain uses TRBV19 with TRBJ1-1; D is unclear. Per germline, CDR1 LNHDA and CDR2 SQIVND (reference sequence). The V end was cut by 1 base, the J end by 3 bases, with 12 bases between. The CDR3 runs 15 residues. The CDR3 DNA reads TGTGCCAGTAGTATAGCCCCTCGCCCCTACACTGAAGCTTTCTTT. It encodes CASSIAPRPYTEAFF.

CDR3 nucleotides: TGTGCCAGCAGCCACCGGACAAGGGTTACCTACGAGCAGTACTTC. This codes for CASSHRTRVTYEQYF. The V call is TRBV2, the J call TRBJ2-7, with D maybe TRBD1 (5 bases). The V end lost 6 bases, the J end lost 2 bases, and 17 bases lay between the germline ends. Germline V CDR1 and CDR2: SNHLY, FYNNEI. The CDR3 is 15 amino acids.

The chain employs TRBV9 and TRBJ2-7, with a possible D match to TRBD2 (6 bases). The CDR3 has 15 amino acids. The ends were cut back, 5 bases at V and 1 base at J, with 16 bases in the middle. Germline V lookup: CDR1 SGDLS, CDR2 YYNGEE. The CDR3 nucleotides read TGTGCCAGCAGTTACTTCCGGGAGCGGTCCTACGAGCAGTACTTC. Translated, it gives CASSYFRERSYEQYF.

The chain carries TRBV7-2 and TRBJ1-2, with a possible D match to TRBD1 (6 bases). CDR1 is SGHTA and CDR2 is FQGNSA in the germline V gene. Trimming removed 6 bases at V and 4 bases at J, with 15 bases between. CDR3 size: 14 residues. CDR3 coding DNA: TGTGCCAGCAGTCCCGGGAACAGGGTCTATGGCTACACCTTC. Translating gives CASSPGNRVYGYTF.

The chain joins TRBV9 to TRBJ2-7, with a weak D call TRBD1 (6 bases). The J call may be faulty, since TRBJ2-4 better matches the DNA end. There are 20 residues in the CDR3. Germline CDR1 is SGDLS and CDR2 is YYNGEE. For the CDR3, the DNA is TGTGCCAGCAGCTTAGGCGGTGTCAGGGGAACGAGGGTAGAATTGAACATTCAGTACTTC. It is translated as CASSLGGVRGTRVELNIQYF.

The CDR3 nucleotides are TGTGCCAGCAGCTCGATAGGGGGGACGAACACCGGGGAGCTGTTTTTT. Protein sequence: CASSSIGGTNTGELFF. This rearrangement joins TRBV10-3 to TRBJ2-2; D possibly matches TRBD1 or TRBD2 (6 bases each). Germline assignment: CDR1 ENHRY and CDR2 SYGVKD. This CDR3 is built from 16 residues. Trimming took off 10 bases at V and 0 bases at J, with 18 bases between the two ends.

A remark on this clonotype: This may stem from a read error, because a much larger clone lies one nucleotide away. The chain employs TRBV19 and TRBJ1-1, with D perhaps TRBD1 (5 bases). Germline CDR1 is LNHDA and CDR2 is SQIVND (reference sequence). CDR3 length equals 14 residues. CDR3 protein: CASIPGRENTEVFF. CDR3 in DNA: TGTGCCAGTATCCCAGGGAGGGAAAACACTGAAGTTTTCTTT.

On this clonotype itself: A much larger clone sits a single nucleotide away, making a read error possible. This chain connects TRBV9 to TRBJ1-1; tentative D call: TRBD1 (6 bases). V gave up 2 bases and J gave up 4 bases, with 15 bases separating them. CDR3 size: 15 residues. The germline CDR1 and CDR2 sequences are SGDLS and YYNGEE. The CDR3 region has the DNA TGTGCCAGCAGCGTTTCTGGACAGTCGAGCACTGAAGCTTTCTTT. This encodes CASSVSGQSSTEAFF.

Written as DNA, the CDR3 is TGTGCCAGCAGTTTGAAGGCATCAGATCCCTACGAGCAGTACTTC. Its translation is CASSLKASDPYEQYF. V usage is TRBV12-3 or TRBV12-4 and J usage is TRBJ2-7; D gene uncertain. V was shortened by 3 bases and J by 2 bases, with 14 bases between the two germline ends. The CDR3 has 15 residues.

This clonotype came up once. This chain connects TRBV6-2 or TRBV6-3 to TRBJ2-7; 7 nucleotides line up with TRBD1. The germline CDR1 and CDR2 sequences are MNHEY and SVGEGT. The CDR3 runs 14 residues. V was pared by 11 bases and J by 6 bases, with 16 bases of the junction left unmatched. In nucleotides, the CDR3 is TGTGCCTGGGCTTGGGTCGGGACAGTAGGCGAGCAGTACTTC. It translates to CAWAWVGTVGEQYF.

V is TRBV2 and J is TRBJ2-2; TRBD2 matches at 7 bases. The germline gives CDR1 SNHLY, CDR2 FYNNEI. CDR3 length: 16 residues. Trimming removed 6 bases from V and 5 bases from J; junction bases left unmatched: 12. The CDR3: CASSLGRTGGTGELFF. CDR3 nucleotide sequence: TGTGCCAGCAGCTTAGGCCGGACCGGGGGGACCGGGGAGCTGTTTTTT.

At least ten counts were recorded for this clonotype. The chain is built from TRBV2 and TRBJ1-2, with TRBD1 identical over 9 bases. CDR3 length equals 12 residues. Germline assignment: CDR1 SNHLY and CDR2 FYNNEI. J gave up 8 bases and V 6 bases, and 4 bases lay outside the gene matches. CDR3 protein: CASSRDRVGYTF. In nucleotides, the CDR3 is TGTGCCAGCAGCCGGGACAGGGTAGGCTACACCTTC.

V and J are TRBV20-1 and TRBJ2-3; TRBD1 agrees at 10 bases. Germline V lookup: CDR1 DFQATT, CDR2 SNEGSKA (reference sequence). CDR3 size: 15 residues. The ends lost 3 bases at V and 4 bases at J; junction bases unmatched: 7. As DNA, the CDR3 is TGCAGTGCTAGGAGACAGGGGGCATTCGCAGATACGCAGTATTTT. Translating gives CSARRQGAFADTQYF.

This clonotype occurred many times. The chain couples TRBV12-3 or TRBV12-4 to TRBJ2-5, with D possibly matching TRBD1 (6 bases). V gave up 5 bases and J gave up 5 bases, with 9 bases separating them. CDR3 size: 12 residues. The CDR3, as DNA: TGTGCCAGCAGTCAGGGGCGTGAGACCCAGTACTTC. The encoded protein is CASSQGRETQYF.

There are many counts of this clonotype. This chain connects TRBV12-3 or TRBV12-4 to TRBJ2-5; D is possibly TRBD1 (5 bases). Trimming removed 10 bases from V and 7 bases from J, with 19 bases in between. The length of the CDR3 is 13 residues. CDR3 sequence: CATSRGREGTQYF. For the CDR3, the DNA is TGTGCCACCTCAAGGGGCAGAGAAGGGACCCAGTACTTC.

The chain couples TRBV4-1 to TRBJ2-7; a weak D match, TRBD2 (6 bases). Between the trimmed V and J ends, which lost 1 base and 0 bases, there was a span of 16 bases. CDR1 is MGHRA and CDR2 is YSYEKL in the germline V gene. CDR3 length: 17 amino acids. The CDR3 protein is CASSQVIAGPNSYEQYF. The CDR3 DNA sequence: TGCGCCAGCAGCCAAGTTATTGCGGGGCCGAACTCCTACGAGCAGTACTTC.

This clonotype occurred many times. One end of the junction varies from germline; a read error may be responsible. The chain uses TRBV14 and TRBJ2-7, with 7 bases identical to TRBD1. The CDR3 has 13 amino acids. Germline V gives CDR1 SGHDN, CDR2 FVKESK. In nucleotides, the CDR3 is TGCGCCAGCAGCGGCACAGGGGTCCACGAGCAGTACTTC. This codes for CASSGTGVHEQYF.

This clonotype was detected ten times or more. The genes are TRBV25-1 and TRBJ2-7, with D hard to call. Trimming pared 4 bases from V and 6 bases from J, leaving 7 bases between. The CDR3 is 11 residues long. Germline V gene data show CDR1 as MGHDK and CDR2 as SYGVNS. The CDR3 DNA reads TGTGCCAGCAGTGCATCCGTCGAGCAGTACTTC. Translating it yields CASSASVEQYF.

The count of this clonotype is one. The DNA is left out, because the CDR3 cannot be placed on it with certainty; the CDR3 is given as TCRdb lists it. This chain's CDR3 is CATGNKLPGFSTPGSCFF. This chain joins TRBV10-3 and TRBJ2-2; the table calls TRBD2, which could not be checked here. Germline V gene sequence: CDR1 ENHRY, CDR2 SYGVKD. The CDR3 is made up of 18 amino acids, end residues included.